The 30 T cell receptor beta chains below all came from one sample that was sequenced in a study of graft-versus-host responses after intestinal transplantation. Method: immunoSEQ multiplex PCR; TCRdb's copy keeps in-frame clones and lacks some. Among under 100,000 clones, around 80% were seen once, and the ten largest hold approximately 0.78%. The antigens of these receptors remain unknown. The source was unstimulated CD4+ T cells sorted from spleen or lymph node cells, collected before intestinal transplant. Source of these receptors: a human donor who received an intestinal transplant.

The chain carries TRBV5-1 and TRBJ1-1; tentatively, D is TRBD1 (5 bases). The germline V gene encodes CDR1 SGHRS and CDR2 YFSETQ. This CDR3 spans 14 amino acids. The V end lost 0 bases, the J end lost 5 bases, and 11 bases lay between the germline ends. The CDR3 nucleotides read TGCGCCAGCAGCTTGGGGGGGGTTTCGACTGAAGCTTTCTTT. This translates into CASSLGGVSTEAFF. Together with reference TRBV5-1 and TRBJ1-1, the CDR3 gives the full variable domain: KAGVTQTPRYLIKTRGQQVTLSCSPISGHRSVSWYQQTPGQGLQFLFEYFSETQRNKGNFPGRFSGRQFSNSRSEMNVSTLELGDSALYLCASSLGGVSTEAFFGQGTRLTVV.

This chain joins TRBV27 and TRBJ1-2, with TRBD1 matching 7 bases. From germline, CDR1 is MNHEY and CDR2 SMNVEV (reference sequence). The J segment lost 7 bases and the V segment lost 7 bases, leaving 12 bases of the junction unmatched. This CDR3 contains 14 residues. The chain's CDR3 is CASTPRTGGIGYTF. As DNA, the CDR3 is TGTGCCAGCACCCCCCGGACAGGAGGAATTGGCTACACCTTC.

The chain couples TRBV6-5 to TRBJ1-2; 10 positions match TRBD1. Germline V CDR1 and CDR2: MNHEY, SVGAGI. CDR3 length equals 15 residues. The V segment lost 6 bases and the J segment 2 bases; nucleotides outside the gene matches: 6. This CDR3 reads CASRDRGGSNYGYTF. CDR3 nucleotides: TGTGCCAGCAGGGACAGGGGGGGGTCAAACTATGGCTACACCTTC.

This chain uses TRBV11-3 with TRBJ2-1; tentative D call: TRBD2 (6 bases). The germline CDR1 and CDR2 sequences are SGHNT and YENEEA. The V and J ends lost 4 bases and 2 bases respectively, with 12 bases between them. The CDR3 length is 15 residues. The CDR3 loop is CASSSRLGTYNEQFF. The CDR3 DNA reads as TGTGCCAGCAGCTCCCGACTAGGGACCTACAATGAGCAGTTCTTC.

CDR3 loop: CASSLGQNYGYTF. The CDR3 DNA reads TGTGCCAGCAGCCTGGGACAGAACTATGGCTACACCTTC. The chain has TRBV7-8 and TRBJ1-2, with 7 bases identical to TRBD1. In germline, CDR1 is SGHVS, CDR2 FQNEAQ. The CDR3 sequence is 13 residues long. V shed 5 bases and J 2 bases; nucleotides not matched to a gene: 2.

The CDR3 protein is CASSQDLGVSAETQYF. The CDR3 coding sequence is TGTGCCAGCAGCCAAGATCTTGGGGTTAGCGCAGAGACCCAGTACTTC. The chain has TRBV4-2 and TRBJ2-5; TRBD2 might be the D (5 bases). This CDR3 is 16 amino acids long. The germline CDR1 and CDR2 sequences are LGHNA and YNFKEQ. The ends were cut back, 0 bases at V and 4 bases at J, with 15 bases in the middle.

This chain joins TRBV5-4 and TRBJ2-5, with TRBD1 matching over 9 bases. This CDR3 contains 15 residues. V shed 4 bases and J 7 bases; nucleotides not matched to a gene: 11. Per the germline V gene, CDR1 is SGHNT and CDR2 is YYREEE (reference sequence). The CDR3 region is CASSRGGQGDWTQYF. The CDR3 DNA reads TGTGCCAGCAGCCGTGGGGGACAGGGTGACTGGACCCAGTACTTC. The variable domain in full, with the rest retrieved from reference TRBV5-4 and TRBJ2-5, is ETGVTQSPTHLIKTRGQQVTLRCSSQSGHNTVSWYQQALGQGPQFIFQYYREEENGRGNFPPRFSGLQFPNYSSELNVNALELDDSALYLCASSRGGQGDWTQYFGPGTRLLVL.

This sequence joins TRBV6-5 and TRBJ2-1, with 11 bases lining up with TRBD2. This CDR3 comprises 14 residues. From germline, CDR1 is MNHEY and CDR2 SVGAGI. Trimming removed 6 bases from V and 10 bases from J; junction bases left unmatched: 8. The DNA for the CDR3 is TGTGCCAGCAGCCCCGGGACTAGCGGCCTAGAGCAGTTCTTC. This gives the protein CASSPGTSGLEQFF.

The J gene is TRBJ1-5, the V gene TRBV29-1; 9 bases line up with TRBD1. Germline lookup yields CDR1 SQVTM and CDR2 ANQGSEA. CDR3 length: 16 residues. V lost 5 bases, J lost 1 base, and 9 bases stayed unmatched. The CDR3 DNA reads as TGCAGCGTTACGGGACAGGGTACGGCGAGCAATCAGCCCCAGCATTTT. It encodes CSVTGQGTASNQPQHF.

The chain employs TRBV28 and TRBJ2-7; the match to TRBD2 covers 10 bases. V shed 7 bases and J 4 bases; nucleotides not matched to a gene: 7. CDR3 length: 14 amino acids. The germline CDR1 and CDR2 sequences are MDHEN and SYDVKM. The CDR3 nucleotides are TGTGCCAGCAACAACCTAGCGGGAGTGTACGAGCAGTACTTC. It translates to CASNNLAGVYEQYF. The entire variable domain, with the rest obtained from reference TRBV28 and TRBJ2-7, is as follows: DVKVTQSSRYLVKRTGEKVFLECVQDMDHENMFWYRQDPGLGLRLIYFSYDVKMKEKGDIPEGYSVSREKKERFSLILESASTNQTSMYLCASNNLAGVYEQYFGPGTRLTVT.

CDR3: CSVGTGTYEQYF. The CDR3 nucleotides read TGCAGCGTCGGGACAGGGACCTACGAGCAGTACTTC. The chain recombines TRBV29-1 with TRBJ2-7, with TRBD1 matching 9 bases. CDR3 length: 12 amino acids. Per germline, CDR1 SQVTM and CDR2 ANQGSEA. The V gene end was trimmed by 6 bases and the J gene end by 2 bases; junction bases not matched to a gene: 2.

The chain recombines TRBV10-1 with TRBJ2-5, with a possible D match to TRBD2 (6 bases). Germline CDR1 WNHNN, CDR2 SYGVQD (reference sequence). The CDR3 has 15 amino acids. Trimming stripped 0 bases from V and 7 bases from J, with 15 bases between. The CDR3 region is CASSESRAGRGTQYF. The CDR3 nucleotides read TGCGCCAGCAGTGAGTCGAGAGCGGGCCGAGGGACCCAGTACTTC.

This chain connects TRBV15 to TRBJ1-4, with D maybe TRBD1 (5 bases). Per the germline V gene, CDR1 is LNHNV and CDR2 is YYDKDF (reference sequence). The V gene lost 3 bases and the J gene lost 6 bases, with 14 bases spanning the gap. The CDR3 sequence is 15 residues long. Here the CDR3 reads CATSRGGTRDEKLFF. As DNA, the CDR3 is TGTGCCACCAGCAGGGGGGGGACCAGAGATGAAAAACTGTTTTTT.

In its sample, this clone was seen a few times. The CDR3 sequence is CASSLQGRETGELFF. CDR3 bases: TGTGCCAGCTCCCTCCAGGGTAGGGAAACCGGGGAGCTGTTTTTT. J is TRBJ2-2 and V is TRBV6-5; perhaps TRBD1 as D (5 bases). Germline V gene data show CDR1 as MNHEY and CDR2 as SVGAGI. The CDR3 loop spans 15 amino acids. V shed 8 bases and J shed 5 bases, with 18 bases lying between them.

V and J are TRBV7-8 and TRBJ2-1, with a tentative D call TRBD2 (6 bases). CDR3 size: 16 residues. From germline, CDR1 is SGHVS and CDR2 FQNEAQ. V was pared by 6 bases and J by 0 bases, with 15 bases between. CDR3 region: CASRILAVSSYNEQFF. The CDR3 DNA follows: TGTGCCAGCAGGATTTTAGCGGTTAGCTCCTACAATGAGCAGTTCTTC. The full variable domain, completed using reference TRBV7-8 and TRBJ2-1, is GAGVSQSPRYKVAKRGQDVALRCDPISGHVSLFWYQQALGQGPEFLTYFQNEAQLDKSGLPSDRFFAERPEGSVSTLKIQRTQQEDSAVYLCASRILAVSSYNEQFFGPGTRLTVL.

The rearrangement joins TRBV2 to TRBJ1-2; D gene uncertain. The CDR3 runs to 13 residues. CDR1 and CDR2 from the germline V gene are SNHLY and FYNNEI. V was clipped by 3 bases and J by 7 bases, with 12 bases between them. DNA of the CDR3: TGTGCCAGCAGTGAGGGAGGGTCCGGTGGCTACACCTTC. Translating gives CASSEGGSGGYTF.

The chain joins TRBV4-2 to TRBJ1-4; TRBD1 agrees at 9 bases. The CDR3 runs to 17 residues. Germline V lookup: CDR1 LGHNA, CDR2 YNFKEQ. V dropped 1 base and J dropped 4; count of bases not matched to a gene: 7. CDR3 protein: CASSQGDRGKVNEKLFF. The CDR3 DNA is TGTGCCAGCAGCCAAGGAGACAGGGGGAAAGTTAATGAAAAACTGTTTTTT.

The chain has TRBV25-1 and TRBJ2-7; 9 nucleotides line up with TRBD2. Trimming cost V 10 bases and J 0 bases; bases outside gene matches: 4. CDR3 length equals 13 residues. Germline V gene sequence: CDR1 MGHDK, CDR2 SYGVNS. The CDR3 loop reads CATSGTFSYEQYF. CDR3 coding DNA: TGTGCCACTAGCGGGACTTTCTCCTACGAGCAGTACTTC.

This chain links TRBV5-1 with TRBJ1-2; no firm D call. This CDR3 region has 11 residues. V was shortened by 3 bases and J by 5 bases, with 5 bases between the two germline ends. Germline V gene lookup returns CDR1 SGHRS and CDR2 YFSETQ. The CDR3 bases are TGCGCCAGCAGCTCGACATATGGCTACACCTTC. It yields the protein CASSSTYGYTF.

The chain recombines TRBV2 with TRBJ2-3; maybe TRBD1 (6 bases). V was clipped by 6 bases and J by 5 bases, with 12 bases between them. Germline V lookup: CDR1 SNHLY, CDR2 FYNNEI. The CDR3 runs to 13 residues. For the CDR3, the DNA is TGTGCCAGCAGCCTGGAACAGGGAGATACGCAGTATTTT. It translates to CASSLEQGDTQYF.

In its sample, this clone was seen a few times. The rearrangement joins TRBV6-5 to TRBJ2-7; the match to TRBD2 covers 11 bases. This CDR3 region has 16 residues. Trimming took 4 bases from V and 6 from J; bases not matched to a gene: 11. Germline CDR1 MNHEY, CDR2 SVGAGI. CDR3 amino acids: CASSSPTSGTIGEQYF. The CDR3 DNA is TGTGCCAGCAGTTCCCCGACTAGCGGGACCATCGGCGAGCAGTACTTC.

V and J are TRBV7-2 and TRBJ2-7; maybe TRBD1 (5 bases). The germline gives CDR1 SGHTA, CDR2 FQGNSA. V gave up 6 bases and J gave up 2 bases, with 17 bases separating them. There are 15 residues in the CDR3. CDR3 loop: CASSSRLGQTYEQYF. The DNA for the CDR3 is TGTGCCAGCAGTTCCCGGTTGGGGCAGACCTACGAGCAGTACTTC. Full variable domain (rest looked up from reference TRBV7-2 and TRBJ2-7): GAGVSQSPSNKVTEKGKDVELRCDPISGHTALYWYRQSLGQGLEFLIYFQGNSAPDKSGLPSDRFSAERTGGSVSTLTIQRTQQEDSAVYLCASSSRLGQTYEQYFGPGTRLTVT.

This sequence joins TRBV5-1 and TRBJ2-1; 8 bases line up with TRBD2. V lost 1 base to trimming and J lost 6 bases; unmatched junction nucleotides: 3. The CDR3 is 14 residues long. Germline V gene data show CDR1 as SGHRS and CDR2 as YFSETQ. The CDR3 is CASSLSGGGNEQFF. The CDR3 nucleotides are TGCGCCAGCAGCTTGTCCGGGGGGGGCAATGAGCAGTTCTTC.

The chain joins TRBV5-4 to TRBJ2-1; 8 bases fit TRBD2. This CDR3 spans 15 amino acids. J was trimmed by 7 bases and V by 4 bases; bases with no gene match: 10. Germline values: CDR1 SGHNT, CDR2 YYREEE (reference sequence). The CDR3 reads CASSQRGGLGNEQFF. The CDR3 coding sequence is TGTGCCAGCAGCCAACGGGGGGGACTTGGGAATGAGCAGTTCTTC.

The CDR3 DNA is TGTGCCAGCACCAACTCCGATACGCAGTATTTT. Translating it yields CASTNSDTQYF. J is TRBJ2-3 and V is TRBV6-6; D is unresolved. Deletions cut 7 bases from V and 6 bases from J, with 8 bases between. This CDR3 contains 11 residues. CDR1 and CDR2 (germline): MNHNY, SVGAGI (reference sequence).

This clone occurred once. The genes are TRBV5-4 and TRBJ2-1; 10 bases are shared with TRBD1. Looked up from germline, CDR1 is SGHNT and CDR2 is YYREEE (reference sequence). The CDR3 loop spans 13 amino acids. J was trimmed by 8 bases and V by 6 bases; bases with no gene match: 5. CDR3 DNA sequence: TGTGCCAGCACCGCGACAGGGGGCTATGAGCAGTTCTTC. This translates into CASTATGGYEQFF.

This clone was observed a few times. DNA for the CDR3: TGCGCCAGCAGCTATGGACAGGGCCAGCCCCAGCATTTT. Residues: CASSYGQGQPQHF. V usage is TRBV5-1 and J usage is TRBJ1-5; 8 bases line up with TRBD1. J was trimmed by 7 bases and V by 3 bases; bases with no gene match: 3. Germline lookup yields CDR1 SGHRS and CDR2 YFSETQ. The CDR3 is made up of 13 amino acids.

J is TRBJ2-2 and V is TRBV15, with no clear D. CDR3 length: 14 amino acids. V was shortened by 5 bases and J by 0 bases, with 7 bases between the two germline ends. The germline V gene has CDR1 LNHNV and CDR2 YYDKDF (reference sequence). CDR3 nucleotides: TGTGCCACCAGCGTTACAGCGAACACCGGGGAGCTGTTTTTT. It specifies CATSVTANTGELFF.

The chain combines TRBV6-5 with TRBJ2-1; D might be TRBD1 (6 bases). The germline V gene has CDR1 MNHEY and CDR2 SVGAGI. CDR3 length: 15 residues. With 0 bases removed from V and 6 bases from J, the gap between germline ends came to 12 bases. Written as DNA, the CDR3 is TGTGCCAGCAGTTACTCGACAGGTGTTTTCAATGAGCAGTTCTTC. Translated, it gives CASSYSTGVFNEQFF.

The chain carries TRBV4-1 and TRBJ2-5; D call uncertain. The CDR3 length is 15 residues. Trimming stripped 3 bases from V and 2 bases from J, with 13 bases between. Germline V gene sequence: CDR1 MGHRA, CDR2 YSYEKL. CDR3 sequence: CASSHPSFRQETQYF. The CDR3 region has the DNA TGCGCCAGCAGCCACCCGTCTTTCCGGCAAGAGACCCAGTACTTC.